This T cell receptor beta chain stems from a study of response to subunit inactivated influenza vaccine (dated by TCRdb to the late 2010s). With respect to the entire study: The study used deep quantitative T cell receptor repertoire profiling to track responses to a trivalent subunit inactivated influenza vaccine.

About this clonotype: Its recognized antigen is unknown. There are no base qualities to consult, and no much larger clone falls within one base.

Overall study outcomes, separate from this receptor: The authors proposed that each seasonal influenza vaccination may bring in only a limited number of new T cells.

Germline trimming amounts to 4 bases on V and 2 bases on J, with 8 as the count of junction bases outside the gene matches. The CDR3, from cysteine to phenylalanine, totals 17 residues. The CDR3 DNA has 51 bases and is translated from base 1. Per the germline V gene (reference sequence), DFQATT is the CDR1 and SNEGSKA is the CDR2. The library was prepared using RT-PCR. The reads were generated on an Illumina HiSeq 2500. TCRdb reran the public reads through fastp at Q25 and MiXCR, keeping productive beta chains. Every distinct CDR3 protein forms one entry, paired with its most common genes and DNA. For this sample the table gives more than 450,000 distinct CDR3 sequences, of which about 11% were detected only once. Approximately 10% of the sample is taken by the ten largest. The data were also submitted as part of a second study, on T cells expressing NK-cell markers. That second publication adds: TCR beta cDNA libraries were prepared using 5'RACE template switching, which introduced a universal primer site and unique molecular identifiers. Three sorted T-cell subsets (CD3+CD56+NKG2C+, CD3+CD56+NKG2C- and CD3+CD56-NKG2C+) from under ten donors had their TCR beta-chain repertoires profiled. Among the eight sequenced donors, only one was HCMV-seronegative, while the other seven were HCMV-seropositive. To restrict sorting to alphabetaTCR-expressing T cells, an anti-gammadeltaTCR antibody was added in several experiments. In a handful of donors, the dominant CD3+CD56+NKG2C+ clonotypes ranked among the top 10 CD8+ clonotypes, making up roughly 1.0-7.0% of CD8+ T cells. Those dominant clonotypes were again the most abundant among CD3+CD56-NKG2C+ cells in a handful of donors, at roughly 25-65%. It remained unclear whether the expanded NKG2C-expressing T cell clones were specific for HCMV antigens. The study sequenced eight donors, all healthy volunteers chosen at random: three men and five women. HCMV-specific IgG was detected in serum with a commercial ELISA kit to determine HCMV serostatus. Peripheral blood mononuclear cells were isolated from blood by Ficoll density gradient centrifugation. For about 6 donors, bulk peripheral blood T-cell repertoires were additionally sequenced from unsorted PBMC. cDNA synthesis was primed from the TCR beta constant segment and was followed by two successive PCR amplification steps. Illumina HiSeq 2000/2500, MiSeq or NextSeq was used to sequence libraries as 2 x 150 bp reads. MIGEC handled demultiplexing of the reads and grouping by UMI, while MiTCR was used to assemble and quantify clonotypes. To exclude erroneous sequences, any TCR cDNA sequence not supported by at least two reads was discarded. The tcR package was used for downstream repertoire analysis, and clonotypes were matched across fractions by CDR3 nucleotide sequence plus V segment. VDJmatch was used to annotate antigen specificity against VDJdb, with one amino acid substitution in CDR3 allowed.

The input for sequencing was PBMCs from blood, taken on the day of vaccination. This chain is built from TRBV20-1 and TRBJ2-3; TRBD2 lines up with 14 middle nucleotides. This clonotype was sampled from a man aged 45-65 years who received an inactivated influenza vaccine. Donor details come from another sample of the same person, matched by shared clones. The sequenced DNA: TGCAGTGCTACGGGACTAGCGGGAGTGGTTGTCACAGATACGCAGTATTTT. It translates to CSATGLAGVVVTDTQYF.